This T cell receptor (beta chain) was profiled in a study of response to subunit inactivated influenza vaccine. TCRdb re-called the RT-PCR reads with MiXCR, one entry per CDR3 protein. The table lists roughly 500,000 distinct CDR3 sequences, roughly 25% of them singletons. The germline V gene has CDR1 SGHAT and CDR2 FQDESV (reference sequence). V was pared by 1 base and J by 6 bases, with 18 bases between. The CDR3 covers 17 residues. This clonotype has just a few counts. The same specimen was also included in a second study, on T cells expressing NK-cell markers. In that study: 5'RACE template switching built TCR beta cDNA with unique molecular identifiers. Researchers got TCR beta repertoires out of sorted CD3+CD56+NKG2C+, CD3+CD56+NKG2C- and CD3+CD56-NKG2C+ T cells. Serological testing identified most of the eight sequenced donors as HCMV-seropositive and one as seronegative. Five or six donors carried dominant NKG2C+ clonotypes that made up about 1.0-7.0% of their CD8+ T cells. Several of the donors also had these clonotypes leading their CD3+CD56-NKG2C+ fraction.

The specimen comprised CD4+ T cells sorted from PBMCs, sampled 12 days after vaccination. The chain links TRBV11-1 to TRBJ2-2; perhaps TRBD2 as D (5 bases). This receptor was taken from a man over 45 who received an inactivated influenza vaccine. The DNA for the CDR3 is TGTGCCAGCAGCTTAGAGTCTAGCCTCCCCCTGGCCGGGGAGCTGTTTTTT. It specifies CASSLESSLPLAGELFF. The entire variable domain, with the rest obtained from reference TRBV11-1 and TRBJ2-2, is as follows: EAEVAQSPRYKITEKSQAVAFWCDPISGHATLYWYRQILGQGPELLVQFQDESVVDDSQLPKDRFSAERLKGVDSTLKIQPAELGDSAMYLCASSLESSLPLAGELFFGEGSRLTVL.